One TCR beta chain is described in this entry. Unmatched junction bases numbered 13, after V lost 3 bases and J lost 7 bases. Germline-derived CDR1 and CDR2 are SGHNT and YYREEE (reference sequence). The CDR3 totals 17 residues. Study processing details: Estimation of nucleated cell counts relied on the amplification of reference gene primers. Repertoires were generated with immunoSEQ multiplex PCR, while TCRdb's copy carries only in-frame clones and drops some. From that table come the V and J calls and clone size; the DNA was used to work out D and trimming. The top ten clones hold around a fifth of a sample with 150,000 to 200,000 clones, approximately 90% of them seen once. This sample was included in a study of blood T cell repertoires in COVID-19. Overall study context: The United States, Italy and Spain were the sources of the acute and convalescent COVID-19 samples. Sources were T cells, B-cell-depleted T cells, or PBMCs; the material itself was cDNA or gDNA.

This sequence joins TRBV5-4 and TRBJ2-2; 9 bases are shared with TRBD1. Sequences were obtained from peripheral blood. This TCR was recovered from a man aged 55 to 69 with active or convalescent COVID-19. The CDR3 is CASSSIPGQGLGGELFF. The CDR3 bases are TGTGCCAGCAGCTCAATACCGGGACAGGGTTTAGGCGGGGAGCTGTTTTTT.